This T cell receptor beta chain comes out of a study of response to subunit inactivated influenza vaccine. Germline CDR1 is LNHNV and CDR2 is YYDKDF (reference sequence). The CDR3 is 13 residues long. V was clipped by 4 bases and J by 10 bases, with 11 bases between them. This clonotype showed up just a few times. Via MiXCR, TCRdb re-called the RT-PCR reads, giving one row per CDR3 protein. The table shows approximately 570,000 distinct CDR3 sequences, with 7.6% occurring only once. This clonotype was sampled from a man between 50 and 69 years old who received an inactivated influenza vaccine. The J gene is TRBJ1-6, the V gene TRBV15; possibly TRBD1 for D (5 bases). Material: PBMCs from blood, obtained roughly 24 months after vaccination. The CDR3 sequence: CATSIGVGSPLHF. The CDR3 DNA follows: TGTGCCACCAGCATAGGGGTGGGGTCACCCCTCCACTTT.